This TCR beta chain was identified during a study of cytomegalovirus exposure and HLA in healthy donors. Worth noting for this clone: The antigen is not known.

Findings and limits, study-wide: Most TCR sequences proved rare, with some public TCRs found in many donors. In a later analysis, across HLA loci, associated TCR counts were highest for DRB1, lowest for HLA-C.

Both 60 Vbeta primers and 13 Jbeta primers went into the PCR. The table came from immunoSEQ multiplex PCR; TCRdb's copy has only in-frame clones and leaves some out. The repertoire table contains some 80,000 clones. This sequence originates from a woman aged 25 to 39 in good health and CMV-seronegative. The sequenced material came from PBMCs.

In DNA form, the CDR3 reads TGCGCCAGCAGGCGCAGGGGGCAAGCAGATACGCAGTATTTT. Amino acid sequence: CASRRRGQADTQYF. V gene TRBV5-1 combines with J gene TRBJ2-3; 8 nucleotides agree with TRBD1. CDR3 length: 14 residues. Germline CDR1 is SGHRS and CDR2 is YFSETQ. The junction had 6 bases not matched to a gene; V was cut back by 5 bases and J by 4 bases.